Shown below are 2 T cell receptor beta chains from a single sample sequenced in a study of early T cells in non-severe SARS-CoV-2 infection. MiXCR, run by TCRdb on the 5' RACE reads, gives a single entry per CDR3 protein. The sample consists of approximately 50,000 distinct CDR3 sequences, about 9.3% of them appearing once. What was sequenced was whole blood. The receptors come from an adult who was a healthcare worker with PCR-confirmed SARS-CoV-2 infection or an uninfected control (not recorded which).

This clonotype was seen ten or more times. The chain employs TRBV6-2 or TRBV6-3 and TRBJ2-1, with TRBD2 as a possible D gene (5 bases). The CDR3 sequence is 12 residues long. The V and J ends lost 2 bases and 6 bases respectively, with 5 bases between them. The germline V gene encodes CDR1 MNHEY and CDR2 SVGEGT. DNA for the CDR3: TGTGCCAGCAGTTACGCGGGCAATGAGCAGTTCTTC. This translates into CASSYAGNEQFF.

A few counts support this clonotype. V gene TRBV6-2 or TRBV6-3 combines with J gene TRBJ2-1, with 8 nucleotides matching TRBD2. The CDR3 loop spans 16 amino acids. CDR1 is MNHEY, CDR2 SVGEGT, per germline. V dropped 3 bases and J dropped 2; count of bases not matched to a gene: 6. The CDR3 is CASSYYAAGAYNEQFF. The CDR3 nucleotides are TGTGCCAGCAGTTATTACGCAGCGGGAGCCTACAATGAGCAGTTCTTC.